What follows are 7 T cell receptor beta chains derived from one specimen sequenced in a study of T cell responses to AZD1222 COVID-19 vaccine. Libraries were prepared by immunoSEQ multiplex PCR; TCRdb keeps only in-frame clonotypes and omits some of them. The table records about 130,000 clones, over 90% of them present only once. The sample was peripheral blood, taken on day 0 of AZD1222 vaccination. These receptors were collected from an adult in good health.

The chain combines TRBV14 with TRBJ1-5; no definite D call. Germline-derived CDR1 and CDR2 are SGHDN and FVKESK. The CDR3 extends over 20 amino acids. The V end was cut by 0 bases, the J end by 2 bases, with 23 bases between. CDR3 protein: CASSQEGMAGGRYGNQPQHF. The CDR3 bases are TGTGCCAGCAGCCAAGAGGGGATGGCAGGAGGGAGGTATGGCAATCAGCCCCAGCATTTT. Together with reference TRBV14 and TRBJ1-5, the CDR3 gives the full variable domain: EAGVTQFPSHSVIEKGQTVTLRCDPISGHDNLYWYRRVMGKEIKFLLHFVKESKQDESGMPNNRFLAERTGGTYSTLKVQPAELEDSGVYFCASSQEGMAGGRYGNQPQHFGDGTRLSIL.

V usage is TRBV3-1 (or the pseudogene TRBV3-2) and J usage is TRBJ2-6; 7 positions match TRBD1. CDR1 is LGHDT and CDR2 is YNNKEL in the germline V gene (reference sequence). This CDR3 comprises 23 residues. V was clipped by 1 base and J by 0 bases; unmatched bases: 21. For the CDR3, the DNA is TGTGCCAGCAGCCAAGGCCGGGTTCCCATGCTCCGGGACAGCGCCTCTGGGGCCAACGTCCTGACTTTC. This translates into CASSQGRVPMLRDSASGANVLTF.

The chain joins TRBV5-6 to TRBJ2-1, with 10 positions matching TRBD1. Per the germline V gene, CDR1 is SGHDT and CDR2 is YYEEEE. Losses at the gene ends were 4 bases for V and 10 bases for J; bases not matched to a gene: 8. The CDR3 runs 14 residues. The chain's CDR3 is CASSLRQGAEEQFF. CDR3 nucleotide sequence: TGTGCCAGCAGCCTTCGACAGGGGGCGGAGGAGCAGTTCTTC.

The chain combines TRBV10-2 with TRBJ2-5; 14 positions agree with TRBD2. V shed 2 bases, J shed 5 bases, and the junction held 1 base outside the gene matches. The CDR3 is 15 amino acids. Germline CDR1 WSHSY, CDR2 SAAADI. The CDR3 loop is CASSEGTSGSETQYF. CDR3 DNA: TGCGCCAGCAGTGAGGGGACTAGCGGGAGTGAGACCCAGTACTTC.

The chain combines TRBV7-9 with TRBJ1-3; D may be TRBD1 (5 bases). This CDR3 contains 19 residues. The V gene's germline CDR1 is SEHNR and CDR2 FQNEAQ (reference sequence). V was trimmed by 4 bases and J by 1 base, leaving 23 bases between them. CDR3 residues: CASSWGVLKAAASGNTIYF. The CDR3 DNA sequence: TGTGCCAGCAGCTGGGGGGTCCTTAAGGCGGCAGCTTCTGGAAACACCATATATTTT.

CDR3 in DNA: TGTGCCAGCAGTGGAACCGAGGGGACTGAAAAACTGTTTTTT. It is translated as CASSGTEGTEKLFF. The chain is built from TRBV25-1 and TRBJ1-4; tentatively, D is TRBD1 (5 bases). CDR3 length: 14 amino acids. The ends were cut back, 4 bases at V and 7 bases at J, with 13 bases in the middle. CDR1 and CDR2 from the germline V gene are MGHDK and SYGVNS.

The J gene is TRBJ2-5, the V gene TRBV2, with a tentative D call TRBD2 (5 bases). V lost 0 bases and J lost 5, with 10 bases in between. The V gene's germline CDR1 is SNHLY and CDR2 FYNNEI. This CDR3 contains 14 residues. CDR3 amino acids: CASSEATGRETQYF. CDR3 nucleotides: TGTGCCAGCAGTGAAGCGACGGGAAGGGAGACCCAGTACTTC.